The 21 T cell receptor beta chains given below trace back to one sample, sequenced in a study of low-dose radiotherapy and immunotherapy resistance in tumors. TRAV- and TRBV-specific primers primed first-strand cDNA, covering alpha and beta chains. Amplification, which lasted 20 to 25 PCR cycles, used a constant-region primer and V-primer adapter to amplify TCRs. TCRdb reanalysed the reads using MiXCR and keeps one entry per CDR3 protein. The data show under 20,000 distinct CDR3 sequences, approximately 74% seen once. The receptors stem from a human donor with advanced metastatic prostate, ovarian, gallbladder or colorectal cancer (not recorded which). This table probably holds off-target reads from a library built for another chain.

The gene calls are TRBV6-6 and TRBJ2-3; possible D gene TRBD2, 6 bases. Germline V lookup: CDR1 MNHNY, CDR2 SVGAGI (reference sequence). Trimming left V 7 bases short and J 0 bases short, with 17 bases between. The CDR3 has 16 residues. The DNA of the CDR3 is TGTGCCAGCAACCCACGGACTGGAGGGAGCACAGATACGCAGTATTTT. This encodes CASNPRTGGSTDTQYF.

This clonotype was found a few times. CDR3 sequence (DNA): TGTGCCATCACGAACACCGGGGAGCTGTTTTTT. It specifies CAITNTGELFF. This sequence joins TRBV6-2 or TRBV6-3 and TRBJ2-2; D not resolved. The CDR3 contains 11 residues. CDR1 and CDR2 from the germline V gene are MNHEY and SVGEGT. Between the trimmed V and J ends, which lost 10 bases and 0 bases, there was a span of 3 bases.

The CDR3 DNA follows: TGCGCCAGCAGCCAGGAGCGAAAGACAGGGGTCAGGAATGAGCAGTTCTTC. Its protein product is CASSQERKTGVRNEQFF. V is TRBV4-1 and J is TRBJ2-1; 8 bases line up with TRBD1. Trimming at V came to 3 bases and at J to 7 bases, leaving 14 bases not matched to a gene. This CDR3 contains 17 residues. Germline V CDR1 and CDR2: MGHRA, YSYEKL.

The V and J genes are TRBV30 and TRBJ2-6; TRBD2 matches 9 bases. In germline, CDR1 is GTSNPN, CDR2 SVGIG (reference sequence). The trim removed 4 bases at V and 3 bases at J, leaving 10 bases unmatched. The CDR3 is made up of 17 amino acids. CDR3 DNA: TGTGCCTGGACACCCCGCGGGAGGGCCAGTGGGGCCAACGTCCTGACTTTC. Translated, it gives CAWTPRGRASGANVLTF.

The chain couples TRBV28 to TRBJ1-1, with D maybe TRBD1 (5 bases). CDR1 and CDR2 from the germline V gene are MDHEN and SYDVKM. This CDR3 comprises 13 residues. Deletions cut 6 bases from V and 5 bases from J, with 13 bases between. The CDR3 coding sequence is TGTGCCAGCAGCATTCAGGGCGGGACTGAAGCTTTCTTT. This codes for CASSIQGGTEAFF.

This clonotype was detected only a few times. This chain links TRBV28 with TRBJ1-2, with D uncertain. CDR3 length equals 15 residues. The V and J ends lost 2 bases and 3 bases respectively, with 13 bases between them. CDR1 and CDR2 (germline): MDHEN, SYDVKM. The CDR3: CASSLKFGPDYGYTF. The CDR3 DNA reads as TGTGCCAGCAGTTTAAAATTTGGACCCGACTATGGCTACACCTTC.

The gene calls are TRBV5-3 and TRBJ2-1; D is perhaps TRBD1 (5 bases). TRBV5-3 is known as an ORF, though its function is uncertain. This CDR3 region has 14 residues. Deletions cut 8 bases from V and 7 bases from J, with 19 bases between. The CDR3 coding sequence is TGTGCCAGCAGCAGGGATGGGAAACCAAATGAGCAGTTCTTC. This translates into CASSRDGKPNEQFF.

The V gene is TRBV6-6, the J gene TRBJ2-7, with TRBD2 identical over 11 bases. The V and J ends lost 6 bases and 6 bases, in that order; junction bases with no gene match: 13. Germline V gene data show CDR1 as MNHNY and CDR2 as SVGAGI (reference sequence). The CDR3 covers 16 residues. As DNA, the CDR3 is TGTGCCAGCAGACCCCTAGCGGGGGGCAGCATAGGCGAGCAGTACTTC. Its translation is CASRPLAGGSIGEQYF.

The CDR3 sequence is CASSYHTSTGPTEAFF. Here the CDR3 DNA reads TGTGCCAGCAGTTACCACACCTCGACAGGGCCCACTGAAGCTTTCTTT. The chain links TRBV6-2 or TRBV6-3 to TRBJ1-1; TRBD1 agrees at 7 bases. The CDR3 is 16 residues long. J gave up 4 bases and V 2 bases, and 10 bases lay outside the gene matches. In germline, CDR1 is MNHEY, CDR2 SVGEGT.

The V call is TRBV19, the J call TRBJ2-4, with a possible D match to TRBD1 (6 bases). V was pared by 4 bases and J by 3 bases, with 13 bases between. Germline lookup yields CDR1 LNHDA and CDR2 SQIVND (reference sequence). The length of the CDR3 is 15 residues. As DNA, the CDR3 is TGTGCCAGTAGTACCACCTGGACAGACAAAAACATTCAGTACTTC. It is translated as CASSTTWTDKNIQYF. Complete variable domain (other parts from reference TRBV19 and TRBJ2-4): DGGITQSPKYLFRKEGQNVTLSCEQNLNHDAMYWYRQDPGQGLRLIYYSQIVNDFQKGDIAEGYSVSREKKESFPLTVTSAQKNPTAFYLCASSTTWTDKNIQYFGAGTRLSVL.

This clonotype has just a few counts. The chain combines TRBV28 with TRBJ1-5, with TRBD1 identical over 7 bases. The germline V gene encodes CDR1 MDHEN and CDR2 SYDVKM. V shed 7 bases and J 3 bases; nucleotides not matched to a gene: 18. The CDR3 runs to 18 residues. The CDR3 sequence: CASNDPDRSKSPNQPQHF. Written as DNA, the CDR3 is TGTGCCAGCAACGACCCGGACAGGTCAAAATCCCCCAATCAGCCCCAGCATTTT.

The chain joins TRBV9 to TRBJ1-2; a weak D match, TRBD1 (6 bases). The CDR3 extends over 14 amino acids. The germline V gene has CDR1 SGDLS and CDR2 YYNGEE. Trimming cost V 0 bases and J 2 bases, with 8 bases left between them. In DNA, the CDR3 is TGTGCCAGCAGCGTAGCTCAGGGGAACTATGGCTACACCTTC. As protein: CASSVAQGNYGYTF.

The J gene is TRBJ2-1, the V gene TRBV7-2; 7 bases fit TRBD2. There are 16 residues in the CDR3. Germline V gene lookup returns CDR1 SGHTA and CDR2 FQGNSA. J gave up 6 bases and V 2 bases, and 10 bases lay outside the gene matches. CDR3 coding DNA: TGTGCCAGCAGCTTAAGAAGCGGGGAACTGTTCAATGAGCAGTTCTTC. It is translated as CASSLRSGELFNEQFF.

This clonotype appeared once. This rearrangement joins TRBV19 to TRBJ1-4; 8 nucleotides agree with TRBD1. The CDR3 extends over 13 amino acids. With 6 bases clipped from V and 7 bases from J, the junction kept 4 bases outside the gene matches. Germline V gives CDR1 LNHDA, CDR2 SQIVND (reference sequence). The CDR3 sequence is CASSQGAGEKLFF. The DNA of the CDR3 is TGTGCCAGTAGCCAGGGGGCCGGTGAAAAACTGTTTTTT.

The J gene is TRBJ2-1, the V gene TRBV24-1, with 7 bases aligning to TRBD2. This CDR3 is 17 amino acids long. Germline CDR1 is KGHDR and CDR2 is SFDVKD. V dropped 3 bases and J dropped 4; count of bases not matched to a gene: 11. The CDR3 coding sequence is TGTGCCACCAGTGATAGGAGTGGGAGGGCCGGATACAATGAGCAGTTCTTC. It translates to CATSDRSGRAGYNEQFF.

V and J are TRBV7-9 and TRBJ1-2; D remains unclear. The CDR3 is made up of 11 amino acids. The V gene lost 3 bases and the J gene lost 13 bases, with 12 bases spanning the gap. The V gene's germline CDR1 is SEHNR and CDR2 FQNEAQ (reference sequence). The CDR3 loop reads CASSLLRVITF. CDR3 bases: TGTGCCAGCAGCTTGCTACGGGTGATCACCTTC.

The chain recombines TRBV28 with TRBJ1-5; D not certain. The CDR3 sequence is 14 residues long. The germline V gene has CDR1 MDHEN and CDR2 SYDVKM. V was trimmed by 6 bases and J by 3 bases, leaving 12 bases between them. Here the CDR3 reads CASRAEGYNQPQHF. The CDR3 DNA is TGTGCCAGCAGAGCGGAGGGATACAATCAGCCCCAGCATTTT. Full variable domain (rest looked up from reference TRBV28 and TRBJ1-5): DVKVTQSSRYLVKRTGEKVFLECVQDMDHENMFWYRQDPGLGLRLIYFSYDVKMKEKGDIPEGYSVSREKKERFSLILESASTNQTSMYLCASRAEGYNQPQHFGDGTRLSIL.

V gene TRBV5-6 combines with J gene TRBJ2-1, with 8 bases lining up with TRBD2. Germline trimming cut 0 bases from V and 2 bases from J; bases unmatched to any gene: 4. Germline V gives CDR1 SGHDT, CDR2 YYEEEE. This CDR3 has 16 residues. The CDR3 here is CASSLVLAETYNEQFF. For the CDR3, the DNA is TGTGCCAGCAGCTTGGTACTAGCGGAAACCTACAATGAGCAGTTCTTC.

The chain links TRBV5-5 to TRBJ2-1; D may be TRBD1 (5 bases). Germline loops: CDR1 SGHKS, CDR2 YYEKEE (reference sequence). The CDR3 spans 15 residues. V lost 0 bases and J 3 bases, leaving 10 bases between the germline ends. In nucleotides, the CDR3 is TGTGCCAGCAGCTTGGGTCCAACAGGCTACAATGAGCAGTTCTTC. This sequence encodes CASSLGPTGYNEQFF.

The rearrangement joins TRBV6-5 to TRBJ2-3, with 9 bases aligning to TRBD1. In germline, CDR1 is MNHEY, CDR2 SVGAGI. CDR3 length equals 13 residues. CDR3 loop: CPLNRGPPDTQYF. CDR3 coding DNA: TGTCCATTGAACAGGGGGCCGCCAGATACGCAGTATTTT.

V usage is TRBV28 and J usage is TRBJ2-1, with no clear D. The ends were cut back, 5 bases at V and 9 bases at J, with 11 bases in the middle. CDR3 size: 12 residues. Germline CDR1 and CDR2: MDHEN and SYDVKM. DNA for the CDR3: TGTGCCAGCAGTGTTTGGTCGGGTGAGCAGTTCTTC. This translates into CASSVWSGEQFF.